Presented here are 9 T cell receptor beta chains from one specimen sequenced in a study of shared clonotypes between healthy human individuals. Some clones are missing from TCRdb's copy, which holds only in-frame ones; the method was immunoSEQ multiplex PCR. The table includes about 2 million clones, about 95% detected once. CD8 cells regarded as naive lacked CD45RO, were positively chosen for CCR7, and omitted terminally differentiated effector memory CD45RA+ cells. The sequenced sample was naive CD8+ T cells sorted from blood. The receptors come from a man between 18 and 35 years old in good health.

This chain joins TRBV7-9 and TRBJ2-3, with 11 bases matching TRBD2. CDR1 is SEHNR and CDR2 is FQNEAQ in the germline V gene (reference sequence). With 5 bases clipped from V and 3 bases from J, the junction kept 7 bases outside the gene matches. The CDR3 length is 16 residues. The CDR3 nucleotides are TGTGCCAGCAGCCCGACACTAGCGGGAGTAACAGATACGCAGTATTTT. Its translation is CASSPTLAGVTDTQYF. The full variable domain, its missing parts supplied by reference TRBV7-9 and TRBJ2-3, is DTGVSQNPRHKITKRGQNVTFRCDPISEHNRLYWYRQTLGQGPEFLTYFQNEAQLEKSRLLSDRFSAERPKGSFSTLEIQRTEQGDSAMYLCASSPTLAGVTDTQYFGPGTRLTVL.

This clone has only a few counts. This CDR3 is also generated by other DNA sequences in the sample. The chain employs TRBV11-2 and TRBJ2-7; D unresolved. V gave up 1 base and J gave up 3 bases, with 4 bases separating them. Looked up from germline, CDR1 is SGHAT and CDR2 is FQNNGV. The CDR3 runs 12 residues. As DNA, the CDR3 is TGTGCCAGCAGCTTAGGTAACTACGAGCAGTACTTC. Its protein product is CASSLGNYEQYF. Combining the CDR3 with reference TRBV11-2 and TRBJ2-7 gives the whole variable domain EAGVAQSPRYKIIEKRQSVAFWCNPISGHATLYWYQQILGQGPKLLIQFQNNGVVDDSQLPKDRFSAERLKGVDSTLKIQPAKLEDSAVYLCASSLGNYEQYFGPGTRLTVT.

The rearrangement links TRBV15 to TRBJ1-1, with D perhaps matching TRBD1 (6 bases). V lost 3 bases, J lost 5 bases, and 10 bases lay in between. CDR3 length equals 13 residues. Germline values: CDR1 LNHNV, CDR2 YYDKDF (reference sequence). The CDR3 sequence is CATSSFQGTEAFF. CDR3 DNA sequence: TGTGCCACCAGCAGTTTCCAGGGGACTGAAGCTTTCTTT.

This chain uses TRBV2 with TRBJ2-1; 8 bases agree with TRBD2. Looked up from germline, CDR1 is SNHLY and CDR2 is FYNNEI. Losses at the gene ends were 7 bases for V and 3 bases for J; bases not matched to a gene: 2. The CDR3 covers 13 residues. The CDR3 DNA reads TGTGCCAGCAAACTAGCGGACTACAATGAGCAGTTCTTC. This encodes CASKLADYNEQFF. Full variable domain (outside the CDR3, taken from reference TRBV2 and TRBJ2-1): EPEVTQTPSHQVTQMGQEVILRCVPISNHLYFYWYRQILGQKVEFLVSFYNNEISEKSEIFDDQFSVERPDGSNFTLKIRSTKLEDSAMYFCASKLADYNEQFFGPGTRLTVL.

The chain carries TRBV5-6 and TRBJ2-7; D unresolved. Looked up from germline, CDR1 is SGHDT and CDR2 is YYEEEE. The CDR3 totals 16 residues. V was clipped by 2 bases and J by 4 bases, with 19 bases between them. Here the CDR3 DNA reads TGTGCCAGCAGCTTCAGACCGCAAACCACTTCTTACGAGCAGTACTTC. Protein sequence: CASSFRPQTTSYEQYF.

This clone was seen just once. This rearrangement joins TRBV5-8 to TRBJ2-7; TRBD1 agrees at 7 bases. The CDR3 is made up of 15 amino acids. V lost 2 bases, J lost 4 bases, and 9 bases stayed unmatched. From germline, CDR1 is SGHTS and CDR2 YDEGEE. The CDR3 is CASSFGTGDSYEQYF. DNA for the CDR3: TGTGCCAGCAGCTTCGGAACAGGGGATAGTTACGAGCAGTACTTC.

Notes on this clone: The same CDR3 also results from other DNA sequences found in this sample. The chain joins TRBV28 to TRBJ2-7; 12 positions agree with TRBD2. There are 15 residues in the CDR3. Germline CDR1 MDHEN, CDR2 SYDVKM. Trimming took 6 bases from V and 4 from J; bases not matched to a gene: 7. The CDR3 loop reads CASSSLAGGLYEQYF. The DNA for the CDR3 is TGTGCCAGCAGCTCTCTAGCGGGGGGGCTTTACGAGCAGTACTTC.

The rearrangement uses TRBV4-3 and TRBJ2-3; 7 bases map to TRBD2. This CDR3 has 16 residues. The junction had 8 bases not matched to a gene; V was cut back by 0 bases and J by 5 bases. CDR1 and CDR2 from the germline V gene are LGHNA and YSLEER. CDR3 coding DNA: TGCGCCAGCAGCCAAGATTCGGCGGGAGTCGTAGATACGCAGTATTTT. The encoded protein is CASSQDSAGVVDTQYF.

The V gene is TRBV18, the J gene TRBJ2-5, with 7 bases that match TRBD1. There are 14 residues in the CDR3. Unmatched junction bases numbered 8, after V lost 5 bases and J lost 5 bases. The germline V gene has CDR1 KGHSH and CDR2 LQKENI. The CDR3 protein is CASSTRQGGETQYF. CDR3 DNA sequence: TGTGCCAGCTCAACCCGACAGGGTGGGGAGACCCAGTACTTC. The complete variable domain, with remaining parts taken from reference TRBV18 and TRBJ2-5, reads NAGVMQNPRHLVRRRGQEARLRCSPMKGHSHVYWYRQLPEEGLKFMVYLQKENIIDESGMPKERFSAEFPKEGPSILRIQQVVRGDSAAYFCASSTRQGGETQYFGPGTRLLVL.